This TCR beta chain was retrieved from a study of cytomegalovirus exposure and HLA in healthy donors. Overall study context: Earlier, 150 million to 200 million T cells were analyzed, and approximately 110 million unique TCR beta sequences were found among them.

The V gene end was trimmed by 4 bases and the J gene end by 8 bases; junction bases not matched to a gene: 5. Germline values: CDR1 MNHNS, CDR2 SASEGT. The CDR3 length is 14 residues. The primer mix had 60 Vbeta and 13 Jbeta primers. Original data processing: Per a later analysis, the number of unique TCR beta chains was around 80 million, of which 9 million to 12 million were shared. The assay was immunoSEQ multiplex PCR, and TCRdb's table has in-frame clones only and misses some. V and J calls and clone size come straight from that table; D and trimming were deduced from the DNA. The sample lists hundreds of thousands of clones, about 89% seen once, with 1% in the top ten. Study results and limitations: Presence/absence comparisons presumed near-even sequencing depth among donors. Several top significant clusters appeared, in a later analysis, to be linked to common viral pathogens.

A note on this clone: The antigen remains unidentified.

The rearrangement links TRBV6-1 to TRBJ1-4; 9 bases align to TRBD1. The sequence was obtained from a woman aged 18 to 35 in good health and CMV-seronegative. The source material was PBMCs. CDR3 sequence: CASSADRGWEKLFF. The CDR3 region has the DNA TGTGCCAGCAGTGCGGACAGGGGATGGGAAAAACTGTTTTTT.